This T cell receptor (beta chain) was recovered during a study of blood T cell repertoires in COVID-19. Study at large: Donors in the United States, Italy and Spain gave samples during acute or convalescent COVID-19. Sources were T cells, B-cell-depleted T cells, or PBMCs; the material itself was cDNA or gDNA.

The germline CDR1 and CDR2 sequences are MNHEY and SMNVEV (reference sequence). V dropped 6 bases and J dropped 5 bases, with 13 bases sitting between them. There are 13 residues in the CDR3. As processed by the authors: The assay estimated nucleated cells by amplifying reference gene primers. Produced via immunoSEQ multiplex PCR; TCRdb's table is partial and in-frame only. From that table come the V and J calls and clone size; the DNA was used to work out D and trimming. This table has roughly 100,000 clones, approximately 85% appearing once. The receptor was isolated from a man in his forties with active or convalescent COVID-19. V gene TRBV27 combines with J gene TRBJ1-1; weak D call: TRBD1 (6 bases). Material for sequencing was peripheral blood. The DNA for the CDR3 is TGTGCCAGCAGCACAGGACAGTGGACTGAAGCTTTCTTT. Protein product: CASSTGQWTEAFF.